Each of the 10 T cell receptor beta chains below was sequenced from the same sample in a study of beta chain features in type 1 diabetes. Every isolated RNA sample was fully reverse transcribed, so sequencing captured expressed TCRB transcripts. Method: immunoSEQ multiplex PCR; TCRdb's copy keeps in-frame clones and lacks some. This repertoire shows over 500,000 clones, around 15% found once; its top ten account for under 0.095%. The sequenced sample was naive CD4+ T cells from blood. The source of these receptors is a man aged 18 to 29 in good health.

CDR3 coding DNA: TGTGCCAGCAGCTTGGTGGGGACTAGCGGAAAAGAGACCCAGTACTTC. This translates into CASSLVGTSGKETQYF. The chain employs TRBV5-4 and TRBJ2-5; 11 bases match TRBD2. The CDR3 is made up of 16 amino acids. With V trimmed by 0 bases and J by 3 bases, 4 bases remained unmatched. In germline, CDR1 is SGHNT, CDR2 YYREEE (reference sequence).

This clone was detected a few times. The chain uses TRBV18 and TRBJ2-7, with no clear D. From germline, CDR1 is KGHSH and CDR2 LQKENI. The length of the CDR3 is 13 residues. The V gene lost 2 bases and the J gene lost 2 bases, with 7 bases spanning the gap. The CDR3 nucleotides read TGTGCCAGCTCACCATGGCAGGCCTACGAGCAGTACTTC. Translating gives CASSPWQAYEQYF. The complete variable domain, with remaining parts taken from reference TRBV18 and TRBJ2-7, reads NAGVMQNPRHLVRRRGQEARLRCSPMKGHSHVYWYRQLPEEGLKFMVYLQKENIIDESGMPKERFSAEFPKEGPSILRIQQVVRGDSAAYFCASSPWQAYEQYFGPGTRLTVT.

This clone occurred a few times. The V call is TRBV7-8, the J call TRBJ1-5; TRBD1 matches at 9 bases. From germline, CDR1 is SGHVS and CDR2 FQNEAQ. The junction had 2 bases not matched to a gene; V was cut back by 1 base and J by 7 bases. This CDR3 is 14 amino acids long. The CDR3 loop reads CASSLGDRAQPQHF. As DNA, the CDR3 is TGTGCCAGCAGCTTAGGGGACAGGGCCCAGCCCCAGCATTTT.

The chain has TRBV5-1 and TRBJ1-3, with D unclear. V was trimmed by 7 bases and J by 2 bases, leaving 10 bases between them. The CDR3 totals 13 residues. CDR1 and CDR2 (germline): SGHRS, YFSETQ. The CDR3 DNA sequence: TGCGCCAGCGGCGTCGGTACTGGAAACACCATATATTTT. It yields the protein CASGVGTGNTIYF.

The chain joins TRBV6-6 to TRBJ1-4, with unresolved D. CDR1 is MNHNY, CDR2 SVGAGI, per germline (reference sequence). V was trimmed by 2 bases and J by 5 bases, leaving 12 bases between them. The CDR3 length is 15 residues. CDR3 in DNA: TGTGCCAGCAGTTACCCATCGGGGAAGAATGAAAAACTGTTTTTT. It yields the protein CASSYPSGKNEKLFF.

This clone was detected only a few times. J is TRBJ2-2 and V is TRBV11-2; 8 bases are shared with TRBD1. The V gene's germline CDR1 is SGHAT and CDR2 FQNNGV. Trimming removed 5 bases from V and 6 bases from J; junction bases left unmatched: 11. This CDR3 contains 16 residues. DNA for the CDR3: TGTGCCAGCAGCCCACTCGGACAGGGTAATCCCGGGGAGCTGTTTTTT. It codes for CASSPLGQGNPGELFF.

This clone has more than one count but fewer than ten. The chain is built from TRBV4-1 and TRBJ1-2, with D possibly matching TRBD1 (5 bases). This CDR3 contains 14 residues. Germline CDR1 MGHRA, CDR2 YSYEKL. The V and J ends lost 4 bases and 2 bases respectively, with 11 bases between them. The CDR3 reads CASSLPGTNYGYTF. CDR3 coding DNA: TGCGCCAGCAGCCTGCCGGGGACCAACTATGGCTACACCTTC.

V usage is TRBV2 and J usage is TRBJ1-4; no definite D call. Germline-derived CDR1 and CDR2 are SNHLY and FYNNEI. Trimming removed 3 bases at V and 8 bases at J, with 13 bases between. The CDR3 runs 14 residues. The CDR3 here is CASSDNLAGEKLFF. CDR3 in DNA: TGTGCCAGCAGTGATAACCTAGCGGGGGAAAAACTGTTTTTT. The complete variable domain, with remaining parts taken from reference TRBV2 and TRBJ1-4, reads EPEVTQTPSHQVTQMGQEVILRCVPISNHLYFYWYRQILGQKVEFLVSFYNNEISEKSEIFDDQFSVERPDGSNFTLKIRSTKLEDSAMYFCASSDNLAGEKLFFGSGTQLSVL.

In this sample, this clone turned up a few times. This rearrangement joins TRBV15 to TRBJ1-1; 9 nucleotides agree with TRBD1. With 1 base clipped from V and 1 base from J, the junction kept 4 bases outside the gene matches. Germline V gives CDR1 LNHNV, CDR2 YYDKDF (reference sequence). The CDR3 runs to 16 residues. CDR3 in amino acids: CATSRGTGVANTEAFF. The CDR3 DNA is TGTGCCACCAGCAGAGGGACAGGGGTGGCGAACACTGAAGCTTTCTTT.

The chain joins TRBV18 to TRBJ2-3; D not resolved. The CDR3 sequence is 18 residues long. Germline V gives CDR1 KGHSH, CDR2 LQKENI. With 4 bases removed from V and 1 base from J, the gap between germline ends came to 21 bases. CDR3 residues: CASSQIQPGHFGTDTQYF. CDR3 in DNA: TGTGCCAGCTCACAGATTCAACCGGGCCACTTCGGCACAGATACGCAGTATTTT. The full variable domain, completed using reference TRBV18 and TRBJ2-3, is NAGVMQNPRHLVRRRGQEARLRCSPMKGHSHVYWYRQLPEEGLKFMVYLQKENIIDESGMPKERFSAEFPKEGPSILRIQQVVRGDSAAYFCASSQIQPGHFGTDTQYFGPGTRLTVL.